A selection of T cell receptor beta chains follows, all from one sample in a study of cytomegalovirus exposure and HLA in healthy donors. TCRdb's copy holds only in-frame clones and misses some; the assay was immunoSEQ multiplex PCR. The table lists over 200,000 clones, 80% to 90% of them singletons. Sequenced material: PBMCs. Source of these receptors: a woman between 18 and 30 years old in good health and CMV-seronegative. Both conserved end residues are part of each CDR3. D genes are given only for firm matches. Rows give clone size only sometimes, using once, few, many, or a class for an expanded clone.

j_call cdr3_length d_call v_call clone_size cdr3_aa cdr3_nt
TRBJ1-4 16 NA TRBV5-1 NA CASSQGTLATNEKLFF TGCGCCAGCAGCCAAGGGACACTTGCAACTAATGAAAAACTGTTTTTT
TRBJ2-7 11 NA TRBV20-1 NA CSASGNYEQYF TGCAGTGCTAGCGGGAACTACGAGCAGTACTTC
TRBJ2-7 14 TRBD1 TRBV11-2 few CASSSQGAYYEQYF TGTGCCAGCAGTTCCCAGGGGGCCTACTACGAGCAGTACTTC
TRBJ1-2 13 TRBD1 TRBV6-5 NA CATAPGGSYGYTF TGTGCCACCGCCCCAGGGGGCAGTTATGGCTACACCTTC
TRBJ2-7 15 TRBD1 TRBV27 NA CASSPSTGAPYEQYF TGTGCCAGCAGCCCCTCGACAGGGGCCCCCTACGAGCAGTACTTC
TRBJ2-3 15 NA TRBV5-1 NA CASSFDLRSTDTQYF TGCGCCAGCAGCTTTGATTTACGGAGCACAGATACGCAGTATTTT
TRBJ1-1 15 NA TRBV9 NA CASSVDLSPNTEAFF TGTGCCAGCAGCGTAGATCTGAGCCCGAACACTGAAGCTTTCTTT
TRBJ1-2 13 NA TRBV28 NA CAIRQPVNYGYTF TGTGCCATCCGACAGCCTGTTAACTATGGCTACACCTTC
TRBJ2-7 14 TRBD1 TRBV28 NA CASSSGQGTYEQYF TGTGCCAGCAGTTCGGGACAGGGCACCTACGAGCAGTACTTC
TRBJ1-1 13 NA TRBV10-3 NA CAISEEGDAEAFF TGTGCCATCAGTGAGGAGGGGGACGCTGAAGCTTTCTTT
TRBJ2-2 15 TRBD1 TRBV5-1 NA CASSSTGERTGELFF TGCGCCAGCAGCTCGACAGGGGAAAGGACCGGGGAGCTGTTTTTT
TRBJ2-7 17 TRBD2 TRBV28 NA CASSDPLAGEDYLRQYF TGTGCCAGCAGTGACCCACTAGCGGGAGAGGACTATCTACGGCAGTACTTC
TRBJ2-3 18 TRBD1 TRBV9 NA CASSVDLGTGGIVMPQYF TGTGCCAGCAGCGTAGATTTGGGGACAGGGGGCATAGTAATGCCGCAGTATTTT
TRBJ2-7 11 NA TRBV30 once CAWSPSYEQYF TGTGCCTGGAGTCCGAGCTACGAGCAGTACTTC
TRBJ1-1 13 NA TRBV28 NA CASSFPQGTEAFF TGTGCCAGCAGTTTCCCGCAGGGGACTGAAGCTTTCTTT
TRBJ2-7 14 NA TRBV7-8 NA CASSLVQGRGEQYF TGTGCCAGCAGCTTAGTCCAGGGCCGAGGCGAGCAGTACTTC
TRBJ2-1 15 NA TRBV11-2 NA CASSLVPGTDNEQFF TGTGCCAGCAGCTTAGTCCCCGGGACTGACAATGAGCAGTTCTTC
TRBJ2-3 11 NA TRBV2 few CASTHTDTQYF TGTGCCAGCACCCACACAGATACGCAGTATTTT
TRBJ2-1 13 NA TRBV5-1 once CASSLWTSNEQFF TGCGCCAGCAGCTTGTGGACTTCGAATGAGCAGTTCTTC
TRBJ2-3 15 NA TRBV6-1 NA CASRLGTAREDTQYF TGTGCCAGCAGGCTAGGGACAGCTCGGGAGGATACGCAGTATTTT
TRBJ1-1 15 NA TRBV4-1 NA CASSQGQGGGTEAFF TGCGCCAGCAGCCAAGGTCAGGGCGGTGGCACTGAAGCTTTCTTT
TRBJ1-4 13 NA TRBV6-1 NA CASSGHINEKLFF TGTGCCAGCAGCGGACATATTAATGAAAAACTGTTTTTT
TRBJ2-2 16 NA TRBV5-4 NA CASSLALGANTGELFF TGTGCCAGCAGCTTGGCCCTAGGGGCCAACACCGGGGAGCTGTTTTTT
TRBJ1-2 16 TRBD1 TRBV4-1 NA CASSQKGQGEGYGYTF TGCGCCAGCAGCCAAAAGGGACAGGGGGAAGGGTATGGCTACACCTTC
TRBJ2-3 15 TRBD1 TRBV2 NA CASSSQDRATDTQYF TGTGCCAGCAGCTCACAGGACAGGGCAACAGATACGCAGTATTTT
TRBJ2-1 14 NA TRBV6-5 NA CASRNKIGGYEQFF TGTGCCAGCAGGAATAAAATTGGCGGGTATGAGCAGTTCTTC
TRBJ2-7 14 NA TRBV15 NA CATSSERDSGEQYF TGTGCCACCAGCAGTGAGAGGGATTCGGGCGAGCAGTACTTC
TRBJ1-2 14 TRBD1 TRBV6-6 NA CASSSLGTGNGYTF TGTGCCAGCAGTTCCCTCGGGACAGGGAACGGCTACACCTTC
TRBJ2-7 17 TRBD2 TRBV4-1 NA CASSQEGPSGVYYEQYF TGCGCCAGCAGCCAAGAGGGTCCTAGCGGGGTCTACTACGAGCAGTACTTC
TRBJ2-7 15 NA TRBV7-9 NA CASGGRSGEAYEQYF TGTGCCAGCGGAGGAAGAAGCGGTGAGGCCTACGAGCAGTACTTC
TRBJ2-1 14 TRBD2 TRBV6-6 NA CASSTLAGGNEQFF TGTGCCAGCAGTACCCTAGCGGGAGGGAATGAGCAGTTCTTC
TRBJ1-3 17 TRBD1 TRBV9 NA CASSVEAQGAVGNTIYF TGTGCCAGCAGCGTAGAGGCACAGGGGGCTGTTGGAAACACCATATATTTT
TRBJ2-5 14 NA TRBV5-5 NA CASSFTRVGETQYF TGTGCCAGCAGCTTTACTAGAGTAGGAGAGACCCAGTACTTC
TRBJ2-1 14 TRBD2 TRBV30 NA CAQGLAGGYNEQFF TGTGCTCAAGGACTAGCGGGAGGGTACAATGAGCAGTTCTTC
TRBJ2-7 13 NA TRBV6-6 NA CASSSPLLYEQYF TGTGCCAGCAGTTCACCCCTATTGTACGAGCAGTACTTC
TRBJ1-4 17 NA TRBV2 NA CASSEVIGGTIIGKLFF TGTGCCAGCAGTGAAGTCATCGGAGGGACCATTATCGGAAAACTGTTTTTT
TRBJ1-4 16 NA TRBV6-5 NA CASSYRGGGNNEKLFF TGTGCCAGCAGTTACCGGGGAGGGGGGAATAATGAAAAACTGTTTTTT
TRBJ1-5 15 NA TRBV5-1 NA CASSLEGQFYQPQHF TGCGCCAGCAGCTTGGAAGGACAGTTTTATCAGCCCCAGCATTTT
TRBJ2-3 16 NA TRBV6-6 NA CASRPYLGTSTDTQYF TGTGCCAGCCGACCTTACTTGGGCACTAGCACAGATACGCAGTATTTT
TRBJ2-1 15 NA TRBV7-2 once CASSVAWLAFNEQFF TGTGCCAGCAGCGTAGCGTGGCTAGCATTTAATGAGCAGTTCTTC
TRBJ2-3 15 NA TRBV9 NA CASSPLAEGTDTQYF TGTGCCAGCAGCCCCTTAGCGGAGGGCACAGATACGCAGTATTTT
TRBJ1-2 13 NA TRBV28 NA CASSGERTYGYTF TGTGCCAGCAGTGGGGAGAGAACTTATGGCTACACCTTC
TRBJ2-4 17 TRBD1 TRBV5-4 NA CASSVGQGGLAKNIQYF TGTGCCAGCAGCGTGGGACAGGGGGGTCTAGCCAAAAACATTCAGTACTTC
TRBJ2-7 14 NA TRBV12-2 NA CASRNDRDRPEQYF TGTGCAAGTCGGAACGATCGGGACAGACCCGAGCAGTACTTC
TRBJ2-1 15 TRBD2 TRBV4-1 NA CASSQELAVYNEQFF TGCGCCAGCAGCCAAGAACTAGCGGTCTACAATGAGCAGTTCTTC
TRBJ1-5 14 NA TRBV19 NA CASSIVRNNQPQHF TGTGCCAGTAGTATCGTCAGGAACAATCAGCCCCAGCATTTT
TRBJ2-3 15 TRBD2 TRBV4-3 once CASSRAGGFTDTQYF TGCGCCAGCAGCCGAGCGGGAGGATTCACAGATACGCAGTATTTT
TRBJ2-1 13 TRBD2 TRBV6-4 few CASSEREHNEQFF TGTGCCAGCAGTGAGCGGGAGCACAATGAGCAGTTCTTC
TRBJ1-1 14 NA TRBV28 NA CASYLTGLNTEAFF TGTGCCAGTTACCTAACAGGGTTGAACACTGAAGCTTTCTTT
TRBJ2-7 14 TRBD1 TRBV29-1 NA CSAKRQGAVHEQYF TGCAGCGCCAAACGACAGGGGGCGGTCCACGAGCAGTACTTC
TRBJ2-7 14 NA TRBV27 NA CASSSGQYFYEQYF TGTGCCAGCAGTTCGGGTCAATACTTCTACGAGCAGTACTTC
TRBJ2-5 13 NA TRBV5-4 NA CASSLPYQETQYF TGTGCCAGCAGCTTGCCGTACCAAGAGACCCAGTACTTC
TRBJ1-2 15 NA TRBV5-1 NA CASSLVAGPNYGYTF TGCGCCAGCAGCTTGGTGGCGGGACCTAACTATGGCTACACCTTC
TRBJ1-2 13 NA TRBV29-1 NA CSVAEDTTYGYTF TGCAGCGTTGCAGAAGATACTACCTATGGCTACACCTTC
TRBJ2-5 12 NA TRBV29-1 NA CSVHLGGETQYF TGCAGCGTTCATCTAGGGGGAGAGACCCAGTACTTC
TRBJ2-2 14 NA TRBV29-1 NA CSADDGRYTGELFF TGCAGCGCCGACGACGGGAGATATACCGGGGAGCTGTTTTTT
TRBJ2-7 13 NA TRBV27 few CASSLTGSYEQYF TGTGCCAGCAGTCTAACCGGTTCCTACGAGCAGTACTTC